A single sample gave rise to the 15 T cell receptor beta chains below, sequenced in a study of blood T cell repertoires in COVID-19. Using immunoSEQ multiplex PCR, the repertoire was profiled, and TCRdb retains in-frame clones only, with some absent. The top ten hold approximately 32% of the sample, which has roughly 37,000 clones, around 78% seen once. The sample consisted of peripheral blood. Source of these receptors: a man aged 55 to 70 with acute or convalescent COVID-19.

This clone was recorded a few times. V is TRBV15 and J is TRBJ2-5, with 14 nucleotides matching TRBD2. The V segment lost 1 base and the J segment 5 bases; nucleotides outside the gene matches: 0. This CDR3 is built from 15 residues. CDR1 and CDR2 from the germline V gene are LNHNV and YYDKDF (reference sequence). Here the CDR3 DNA reads TGTGCCACCAGCAGAGGACTAGCGGGGGGGGAGACCCAGTACTTC. Translated, it gives CATSRGLAGGETQYF.

The V gene is TRBV11-3, the J gene TRBJ2-1; 9 bases map to TRBD2. The CDR3 spans 16 residues. V was clipped by 5 bases and J by 5 bases; unmatched bases: 10. Germline CDR1 SGHNT, CDR2 YENEEA. CDR3 sequence reads: CASSPSLAGLDNEQFF. Here the CDR3 DNA reads TGTGCCAGCAGCCCGAGTCTAGCGGGATTAGACAATGAGCAGTTCTTC.

The V gene is TRBV6-6, the J gene TRBJ1-6, with D possibly matching TRBD1 (5 bases). Trimming removed 2 bases at V and 14 bases at J, with 10 bases between. Germline loops: CDR1 MNHNY, CDR2 SVGAGI (reference sequence). This CDR3 spans 12 amino acids. The CDR3 is CASSYGQGALHF. In DNA form, the CDR3 reads TGTGCCAGCAGTTACGGGCAGGGCGCCCTCCACTTT.

The V call is TRBV19, the J call TRBJ2-1; TRBD2 might be the D (5 bases). CDR1 and CDR2 from the germline V gene are LNHDA and SQIVND (reference sequence). V lost 5 bases and J lost 10, with 15 bases in between. This CDR3 region has 13 residues. CDR3 protein: CASSPGPRREQFF. For the CDR3, the DNA is TGTGCCAGTAGTCCTGGCCCCAGGAGGGAGCAGTTCTTC.

This rearrangement joins TRBV11-3 to TRBJ1-5; the D gene is possibly TRBD1 (6 bases). The germline V gene encodes CDR1 SGHNT and CDR2 YENEEA. Between the trimmed V and J ends, which lost 5 bases and 1 base, there was a span of 12 bases. The CDR3 spans 15 residues. The CDR3 loop reads CASSPGHGSNQPQHF. In DNA form, the CDR3 reads TGTGCCAGCAGCCCGGGACATGGGAGCAATCAGCCCCAGCATTTT.

This clone was observed a few times. The chain is built from TRBV27 and TRBJ2-5; D is undetermined. The germline V gene has CDR1 MNHEY and CDR2 SMNVEV (reference sequence). Between the trimmed V and J ends, which lost 4 bases and 5 bases, there was a span of 5 bases. CDR3 size: 11 residues. The CDR3 protein is CASSSRETQYF. The CDR3 region has the DNA TGTGCCAGCAGTTCCAGGGAGACCCAGTACTTC.

The chain carries TRBV6-1 and TRBJ1-2; D remains unclear. Germline V gives CDR1 MNHNS, CDR2 SASEGT. The CDR3 totals 14 residues. V shed 2 bases and J shed 4 bases, with 11 bases lying between them. The CDR3 here is CASSETPNSYGYTF. The CDR3 nucleotides read TGTGCCAGCAGTGAAACCCCGAATAGCTATGGCTACACCTTC.

The chain has TRBV3-1 (or the pseudogene TRBV3-2) and TRBJ2-7; a possible D gene is TRBD2 (5 bases). CDR3 length equals 14 residues. V lost 4 bases, J lost 9 bases, and 19 bases lay in between. Germline CDR1 LGHDT, CDR2 YNNKEL (reference sequence). CDR3 in DNA: TGTGCCAGCAGCCGAAGGGAGAGGGTGGGGAGGCAGTACTTC. It codes for CASSRRERVGRQYF.

The chain has TRBV24-1 and TRBJ2-7; 8 nucleotides align to TRBD1. The CDR3 runs 15 residues. Trimming cost V 3 bases and J 5 bases; bases outside gene matches: 8. The V gene's germline CDR1 is KGHDR and CDR2 SFDVKD. For the CDR3, the DNA is TGTGCCACCAGTGATCGGACAGGGACGCGCGACGAGCAGTACTTC. Translating it yields CATSDRTGTRDEQYF.

This chain links TRBV19 with TRBJ1-1, with a possible D match to TRBD1 (6 bases). V dropped 5 bases and J dropped 1 base, with 14 bases sitting between them. In germline, CDR1 is LNHDA, CDR2 SQIVND (reference sequence). The CDR3 is 15 residues long. The CDR3 coding sequence is TGTGCCAGTAGTTCAGCGACAGGATGGAACACTGAAGCTTTCTTT. Its translation: CASSSATGWNTEAFF.

The genes are TRBV6-5 and TRBJ1-5, with 7 bases matching TRBD1. The CDR3 covers 13 residues. Trimming at V came to 8 bases and at J to 1 base, leaving 2 bases not matched to a gene. The V gene's germline CDR1 is MNHEY and CDR2 SVGAGI. The CDR3 loop is CASGGQSNQPQHF. The CDR3 DNA follows: TGTGCCAGCGGGGGACAGAGCAATCAGCCCCAGCATTTT.

V gene TRBV5-4 combines with J gene TRBJ2-7; TRBD2 matches 14 bases. With 0 bases clipped from V and 3 bases from J, the junction kept 2 bases outside the gene matches. In germline, CDR1 is SGHNT, CDR2 YYREEE (reference sequence). This CDR3 contains 16 residues. Written as DNA, the CDR3 is TGTGCCAGCAGCTTGGGGGGACTAGCGGGAGACTACGAGCAGTACTTC. Translated: CASSLGGLAGDYEQYF.

In DNA, the CDR3 is TGTGCCAGCAGTTTGAGCGGGCTTGGCTACACCTTC. Translated, it gives CASSLSGLGYTF. The chain has TRBV27 and TRBJ1-2; D is unresolved. Germline CDR1 reads MNHEY; CDR2 reads SMNVEV (reference sequence). V dropped 3 bases and J dropped 7 bases, with 9 bases sitting between them. This CDR3 spans 12 amino acids.

This rearrangement joins TRBV6-4 to TRBJ2-2; 10 bases match TRBD1. The CDR3 spans 15 residues. CDR1 and CDR2 (germline): MRHNA, SNTAGT. V shed 3 bases, J shed 8 bases, and the junction held 6 bases outside the gene matches. In nucleotides, the CDR3 is TGTGCCAGCAGTGAGACGGGACAGGGGTTAGGGGAGCTGTTTTTT. Translating it yields CASSETGQGLGELFF.

The V call is TRBV6-5, the J call TRBJ2-7; no clear D gene. Germline CDR1 reads MNHEY; CDR2 reads SVGAGI. V dropped 8 bases and J dropped 2 bases, with 10 bases sitting between them. The CDR3 is 12 residues long. The CDR3: CASGQDAYEQYF. The CDR3 region has the DNA TGTGCCAGCGGGCAAGACGCCTACGAGCAGTACTTC.